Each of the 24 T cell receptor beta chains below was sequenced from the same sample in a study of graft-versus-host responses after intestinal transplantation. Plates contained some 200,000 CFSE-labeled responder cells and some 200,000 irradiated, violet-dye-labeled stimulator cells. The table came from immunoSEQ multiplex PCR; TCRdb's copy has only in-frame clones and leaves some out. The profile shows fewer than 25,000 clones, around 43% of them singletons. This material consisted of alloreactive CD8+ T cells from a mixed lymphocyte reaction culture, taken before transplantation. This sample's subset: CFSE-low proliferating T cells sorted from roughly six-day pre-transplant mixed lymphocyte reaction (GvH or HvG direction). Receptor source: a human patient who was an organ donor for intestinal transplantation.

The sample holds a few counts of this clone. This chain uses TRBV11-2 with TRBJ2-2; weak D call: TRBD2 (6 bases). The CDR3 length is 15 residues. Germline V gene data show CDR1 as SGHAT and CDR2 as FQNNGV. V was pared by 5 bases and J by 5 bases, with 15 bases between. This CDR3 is CASSHWVGGTGELFF. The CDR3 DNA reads TGTGCCAGCAGCCATTGGGTGGGAGGAACCGGGGAGCTGTTTTTT.

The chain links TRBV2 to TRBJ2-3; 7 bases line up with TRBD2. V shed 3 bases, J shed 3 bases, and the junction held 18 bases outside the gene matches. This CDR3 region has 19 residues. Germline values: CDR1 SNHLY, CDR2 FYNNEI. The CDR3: CASSDPSMKRAGVTDTQYF. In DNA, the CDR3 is TGTGCCAGCAGTGATCCTAGTATGAAGAGGGCGGGAGTTACAGATACGCAGTATTTT.

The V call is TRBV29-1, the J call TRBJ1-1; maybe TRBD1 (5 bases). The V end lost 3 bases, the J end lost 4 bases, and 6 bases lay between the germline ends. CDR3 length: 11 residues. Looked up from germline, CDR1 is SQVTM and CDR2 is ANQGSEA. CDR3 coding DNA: TGCAGCGTTGATGGGGGCACTGAAGCTTTCTTT. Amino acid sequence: CSVDGGTEAFF.

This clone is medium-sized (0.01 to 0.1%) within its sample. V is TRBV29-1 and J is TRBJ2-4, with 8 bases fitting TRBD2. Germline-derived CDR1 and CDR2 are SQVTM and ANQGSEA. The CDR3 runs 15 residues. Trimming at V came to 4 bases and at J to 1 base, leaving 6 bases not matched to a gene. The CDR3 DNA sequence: TGCAGCGTTGTGACGGGAGGGCTGGCCAAAAACATTCAGTACTTC. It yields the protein CSVVTGGLAKNIQYF.

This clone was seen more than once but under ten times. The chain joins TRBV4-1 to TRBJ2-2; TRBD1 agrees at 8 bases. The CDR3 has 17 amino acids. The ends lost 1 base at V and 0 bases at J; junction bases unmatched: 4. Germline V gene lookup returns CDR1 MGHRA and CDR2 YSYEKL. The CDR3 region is CASSQGQGFANTGELFF. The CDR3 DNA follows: TGCGCCAGCAGCCAAGGACAGGGGTTCGCGAACACCGGGGAGCTGTTTTTT.

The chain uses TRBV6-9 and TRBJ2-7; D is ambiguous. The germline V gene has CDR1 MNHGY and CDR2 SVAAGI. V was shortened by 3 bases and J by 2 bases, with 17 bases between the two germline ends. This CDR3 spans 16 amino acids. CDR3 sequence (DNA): TGTGCCAGCAGTTACGATAGAAGTCTTCTCACCTACGAGCAGTACTTC. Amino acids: CASSYDRSLLTYEQYF.

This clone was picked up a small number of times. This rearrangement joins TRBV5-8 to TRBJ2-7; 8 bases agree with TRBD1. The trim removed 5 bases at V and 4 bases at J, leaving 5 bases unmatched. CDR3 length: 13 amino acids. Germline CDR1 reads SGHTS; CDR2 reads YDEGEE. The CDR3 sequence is CASRRTGFYEQYF. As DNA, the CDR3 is TGTGCCAGCAGGCGGACAGGGTTTTACGAGCAGTACTTC. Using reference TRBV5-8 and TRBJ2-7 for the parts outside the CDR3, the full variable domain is EAGVTQSPTHLIKTRGQQATLRCSPISGHTSVYWYQQALGLGLQFLLWYDEGEERNRGNFPPRFSGRQFPNYSSELNVNALELEDSALYLCASRRTGFYEQYFGPGTRLTVT.

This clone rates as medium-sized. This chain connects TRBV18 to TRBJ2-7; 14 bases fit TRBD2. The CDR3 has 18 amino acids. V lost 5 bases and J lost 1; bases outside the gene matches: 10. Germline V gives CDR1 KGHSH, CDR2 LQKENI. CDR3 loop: CASSGSGTSGRSSYEQYF. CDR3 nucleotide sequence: TGTGCCAGCTCAGGTTCCGGGACTAGCGGGAGATCTTCCTACGAGCAGTACTTC.

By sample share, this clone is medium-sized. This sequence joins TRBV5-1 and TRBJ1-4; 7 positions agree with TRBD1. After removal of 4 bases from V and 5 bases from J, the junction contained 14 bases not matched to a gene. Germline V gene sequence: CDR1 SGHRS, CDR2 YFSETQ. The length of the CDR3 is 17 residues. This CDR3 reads CASSGGVSGTENEKLFF. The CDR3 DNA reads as TGCGCCAGCAGCGGCGGGGTTTCCGGGACAGAGAATGAAAAACTGTTTTTT.

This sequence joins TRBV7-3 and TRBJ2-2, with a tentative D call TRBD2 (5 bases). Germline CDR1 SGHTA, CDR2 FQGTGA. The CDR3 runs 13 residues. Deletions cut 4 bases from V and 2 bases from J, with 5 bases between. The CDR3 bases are TGTGCCAGCAGCTCTAGCAACACCGGGGAGCTGTTTTTT. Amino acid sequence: CASSSSNTGELFF.

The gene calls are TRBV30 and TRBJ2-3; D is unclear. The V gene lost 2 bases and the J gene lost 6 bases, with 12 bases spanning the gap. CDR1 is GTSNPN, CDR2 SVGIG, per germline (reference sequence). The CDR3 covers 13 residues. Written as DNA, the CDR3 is TGTGCCTGGAGTAGGTCAGGTGGCGATACGCAGTATTTT. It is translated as CAWSRSGGDTQYF. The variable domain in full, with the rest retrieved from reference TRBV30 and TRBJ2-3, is SQTIHQWPATLVQPVGSPLSLECTVEGTSNPNLYWYRQAAGRGLQLLFYSVGIGQISSEVPQNLSASRPQDRQFILSSKKLLLSDSGFYLCAWSRSGGDTQYFGPGTRLTVL.

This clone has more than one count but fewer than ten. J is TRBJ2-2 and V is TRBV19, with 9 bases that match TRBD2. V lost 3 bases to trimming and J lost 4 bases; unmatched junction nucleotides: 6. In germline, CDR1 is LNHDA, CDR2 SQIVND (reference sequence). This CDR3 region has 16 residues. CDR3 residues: CASSMIAGGPTGELFF. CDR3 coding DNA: TGTGCCAGTAGTATGATTGCGGGAGGGCCCACCGGGGAGCTGTTTTTT. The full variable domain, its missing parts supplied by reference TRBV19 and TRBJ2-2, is DGGITQSPKYLFRKEGQNVTLSCEQNLNHDAMYWYRQDPGQGLRLIYYSQIVNDFQKGDIAEGYSVSREKKESFPLTVTSAQKNPTAFYLCASSMIAGGPTGELFFGEGSRLTVL.

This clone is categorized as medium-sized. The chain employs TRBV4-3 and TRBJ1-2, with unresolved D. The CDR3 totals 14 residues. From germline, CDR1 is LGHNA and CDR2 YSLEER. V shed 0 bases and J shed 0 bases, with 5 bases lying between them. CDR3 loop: CASSQDGANYGYTF. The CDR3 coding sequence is TGCGCCAGCAGCCAAGACGGAGCTAACTATGGCTACACCTTC.

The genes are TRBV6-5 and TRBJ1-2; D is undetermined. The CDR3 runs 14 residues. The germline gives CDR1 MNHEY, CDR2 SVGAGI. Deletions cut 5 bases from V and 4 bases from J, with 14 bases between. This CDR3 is CASSELRVSYGYTF. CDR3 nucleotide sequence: TGTGCCAGCAGTGAATTGAGGGTTTCCTATGGCTACACCTTC.

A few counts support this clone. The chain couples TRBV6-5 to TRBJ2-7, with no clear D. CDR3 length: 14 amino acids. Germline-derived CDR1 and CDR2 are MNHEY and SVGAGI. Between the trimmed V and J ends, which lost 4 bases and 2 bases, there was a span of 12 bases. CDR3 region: CASSSYPPPYEQYF. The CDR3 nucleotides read TGTGCCAGCAGTTCCTATCCGCCCCCCTACGAGCAGTACTTC.

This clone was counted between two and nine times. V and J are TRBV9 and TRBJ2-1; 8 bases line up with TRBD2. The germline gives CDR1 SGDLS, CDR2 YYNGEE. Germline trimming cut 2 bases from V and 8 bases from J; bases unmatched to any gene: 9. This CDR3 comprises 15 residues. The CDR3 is CASSVGVAGSYEQFF. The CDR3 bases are TGTGCCAGCAGCGTTGGGGTAGCGGGGAGTTATGAGCAGTTCTTC.

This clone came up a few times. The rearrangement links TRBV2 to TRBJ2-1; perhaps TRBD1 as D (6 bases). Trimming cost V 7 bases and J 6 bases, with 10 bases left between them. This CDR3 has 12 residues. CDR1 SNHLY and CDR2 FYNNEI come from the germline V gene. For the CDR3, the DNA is TGTGCCAGCACACAGGGCGTCAATGAGCAGTTCTTC. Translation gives CASTQGVNEQFF. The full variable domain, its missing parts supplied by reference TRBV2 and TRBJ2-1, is EPEVTQTPSHQVTQMGQEVILRCVPISNHLYFYWYRQILGQKVEFLVSFYNNEISEKSEIFDDQFSVERPDGSNFTLKIRSTKLEDSAMYFCASTQGVNEQFFGPGTRLTVL.

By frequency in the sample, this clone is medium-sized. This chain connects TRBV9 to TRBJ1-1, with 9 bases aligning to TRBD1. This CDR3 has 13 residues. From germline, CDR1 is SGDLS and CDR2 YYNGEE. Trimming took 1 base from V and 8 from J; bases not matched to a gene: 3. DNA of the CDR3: TGTGCCAGCAGCGTAACCGGGACAGGGGAAGCTTTCTTT. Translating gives CASSVTGTGEAFF.

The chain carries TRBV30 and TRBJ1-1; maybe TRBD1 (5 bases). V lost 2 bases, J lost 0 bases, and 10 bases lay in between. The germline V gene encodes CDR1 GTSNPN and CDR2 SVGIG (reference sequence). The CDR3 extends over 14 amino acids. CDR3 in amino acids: CAWSRQRMNTEAFF. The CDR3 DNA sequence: TGTGCCTGGAGTCGACAGAGAATGAACACTGAAGCTTTCTTT. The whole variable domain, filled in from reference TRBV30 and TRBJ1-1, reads SQTIHQWPATLVQPVGSPLSLECTVEGTSNPNLYWYRQAAGRGLQLLFYSVGIGQISSEVPQNLSASRPQDRQFILSSKKLLLSDSGFYLCAWSRQRMNTEAFFGQGTRLTVV.

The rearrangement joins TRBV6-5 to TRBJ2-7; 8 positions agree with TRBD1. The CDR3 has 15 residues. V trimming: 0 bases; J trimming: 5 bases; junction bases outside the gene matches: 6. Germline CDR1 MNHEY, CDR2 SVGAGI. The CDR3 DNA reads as TGTGCCAGCAGTTACTCGGGCCAGGGGGCCCACGAGCAGTACTTC. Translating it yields CASSYSGQGAHEQYF.

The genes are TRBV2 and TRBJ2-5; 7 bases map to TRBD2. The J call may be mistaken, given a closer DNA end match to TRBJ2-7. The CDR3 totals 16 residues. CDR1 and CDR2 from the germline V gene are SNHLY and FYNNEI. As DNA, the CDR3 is TGTGCCAGCAGTGGATGCGACGGGGGGAGCTCCTACGAGCAGTACTTC. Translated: CASSGCDGGSSYEQYF.

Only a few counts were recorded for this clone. CDR3 sequence: CASSLAGGGWDEQFF. The DNA of the CDR3 is TGTGCCAGCAGCTTAGCGGGAGGGGGTTGGGATGAGCAGTTCTTC. The genes are TRBV6-1 and TRBJ2-1; 11 bases match TRBD2. This CDR3 comprises 15 residues. Looked up from germline, CDR1 is MNHNS and CDR2 is SASEGT. V shed 6 bases and J 8 bases; nucleotides not matched to a gene: 9.

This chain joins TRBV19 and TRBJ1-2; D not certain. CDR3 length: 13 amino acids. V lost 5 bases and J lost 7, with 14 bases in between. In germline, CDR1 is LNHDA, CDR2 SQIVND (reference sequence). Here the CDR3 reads CASSFWMGGGYTF. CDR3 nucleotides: TGTGCCAGTAGTTTCTGGATGGGAGGTGGCTACACCTTC.

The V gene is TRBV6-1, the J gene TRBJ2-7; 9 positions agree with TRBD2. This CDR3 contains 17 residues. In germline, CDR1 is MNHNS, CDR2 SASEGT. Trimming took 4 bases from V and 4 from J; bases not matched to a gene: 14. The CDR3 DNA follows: TGTGCCAGCAGTGTCTACTTGGAGGGACTAGCCCAATACGAGCAGTACTTC. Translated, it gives CASSVYLEGLAQYEQYF.